This T cell receptor (beta chain) was found in a study of beta chain features in type 1 diabetes. Overall study: The study examined around 98,000,000 sorted cells across all samples. The study, taken as a whole, reports: A potential influence of HLA type upon TCRB rearrangement remained unresolved herein. VDJ junctions from type 1 diabetes patients carried fewer insertions and larger deletions. A possible short-template PCR bias applies equally to patients and controls.

This clone was counted only a few times. No antigen is known for it. Of the isolated RNA, all was reverse transcribed, and so the sequenced material was expressed TCRB transcripts. Assay used: immunoSEQ multiplex PCR; TCRdb lists only in-frame clones, some missing. The sample shows 250,000 to 350,000 clones, 14% of them seen only once. Specimen: central memory CD4+ T cells from blood. The sequence derives from a man aged 25-45 years in good health.

In DNA form, the CDR3 reads TGTGCCAGCAGTGGAGCGGGAGGGCTCGGGGAGACCCAGTACTTC. It encodes CASSGAGGLGETQYF. The chain is built from TRBV6-1 and TRBJ2-5, with 10 bases lining up with TRBD2. The length of the CDR3 is 15 residues. CDR1 MNHNS and CDR2 SASEGT come from the germline V gene. V shed 4 bases and J 5 bases; nucleotides not matched to a gene: 7.